This TCR beta chain derives from a study of radiation and T cells in renal cell carcinoma. The data were produced by immunoSEQ multiplex PCR, yet TCRdb's version contains in-frame clones alone and is incomplete. Of under 200,000 clones listed, about 85% were seen once; the top ten hold about 11%. Time point indicated: blood 4 weeks post-SBRT, at nephrectomy. Documented treatment: 15 Gy SBRT to primary tumor, nephrectomy 4 weeks later. Nephrectomy followed 15 Gy stereotactic body radiation by 4 weeks. The tumor was a clear cell renal cell carcinoma. Germline V CDR1 and CDR2: SEHNR, FQNEAQ (reference sequence). The CDR3 extends over 12 amino acids. Trimming removed 5 bases at V and 9 bases at J, with 11 bases between. With respect to this clone: Its antigen is still unknown.

Regarding the study as a whole: From baseline, blood top tumor clonotypes peaked at 2 weeks post-radiation.

This specimen was blood, taken from a patient whose treatment included radiotherapy and nephrectomy. The TCR was taken from a woman in her forties or fifties with renal cell carcinoma. The rearrangement joins TRBV7-9 to TRBJ2-1; a possible D gene is TRBD1 (6 bases). The CDR3 reads CASSQGGTEQFF. The CDR3 DNA is TGTGCCAGCAGCCAAGGGGGAACTGAGCAGTTCTTC.